This entry lists 6 T cell receptor beta chains sequenced from one sample in a study of early T cells in non-severe SARS-CoV-2 infection. TCRdb independently ran MiXCR on the 5' RACE reads; one entry per CDR3 protein. The profile shows approximately 32,000 distinct CDR3 sequences, around 4.1% of them singletons. The specimen was whole blood. These receptor sequences come from an adult who was a healthcare worker with PCR-confirmed SARS-CoV-2 infection or an uninfected control (not recorded which).

This clonotype was detected many times. The rearrangement joins TRBV6-4 to TRBJ2-2, with D hard to call. The CDR3 consists of 16 residues. The V and J ends lost 4 bases and 1 base respectively, with 13 bases between them. Germline V gives CDR1 MRHNA, CDR2 SNTAGT. The CDR3: CASSANPTGNTGELFF. Written as DNA, the CDR3 is TGTGCCAGCAGTGCTAACCCGACTGGGAACACCGGGGAGCTGTTTTTT.

The sample holds many counts of this clonotype. The chain has TRBV9 and TRBJ1-2; 9 nucleotides agree with TRBD1. Trimming cost V 0 bases and J 6 bases; bases outside gene matches: 12. CDR3 length: 17 residues. Germline CDR1 is SGDLS and CDR2 is YYNGEE. CDR3 sequence: CASSVGSETGGWNGYTF. As DNA, the CDR3 is TGTGCCAGCAGCGTAGGGAGCGAGACAGGGGGTTGGAATGGCTACACCTTC.

This clonotype was observed a handful of times. CDR3 in DNA: TGTGCCAGCAGTTTGCCAGGGGATACGGTGACCCAGTACTTC. Protein product: CASSLPGDTVTQYF. This chain joins TRBV27 and TRBJ2-5, with a tentative D call TRBD1 (6 bases). Germline V gene lookup returns CDR1 MNHEY and CDR2 SMNVEV (reference sequence). Trimming took 3 bases from V and 7 from J, leaving 15 bases between them. The CDR3 spans 14 residues.

This clonotype has just one count. CDR3 sequence (DNA): TGTGCCGCGTTGCGGACAGGGGTTCCCTACGAGCAGTACTTC. Protein: CAALRTGVPYEQYF. The chain couples TRBV6-5 to TRBJ2-7, with 9 bases fitting TRBD1. The length of the CDR3 is 14 residues. V shed 11 bases, J shed 2 bases, and the junction held 10 bases outside the gene matches. The germline CDR1 and CDR2 sequences are MNHEY and SVGAGI.

This clonotype was seen many times. The gene calls are TRBV18 and TRBJ2-6, with D perhaps TRBD1 or TRBD2 (6 bases each). V lost 6 bases and J 0 bases, leaving 21 bases between the germline ends. Germline CDR1 is KGHSH and CDR2 is LQKENI. This CDR3 comprises 19 residues. The CDR3 sequence is CASSTQGGGRFSGANVLTF. In DNA, the CDR3 is TGTGCCAGCTCGACACAGGGAGGCGGGCGCTTCTCTGGGGCCAACGTCCTGACTTTC.

Turning to this clonotype: A much larger clone lies a single base off, so this may be a read error. V and J are TRBV2 and TRBJ1-1; D gene unclear. V lost 6 bases, J lost 7 bases, and 12 bases lay in between. The CDR3 has 12 residues. CDR1 and CDR2 from the germline V gene are SNHLY and FYNNEI. Written as DNA, the CDR3 is TGTGCCAGCAGGAGAGATACAATTGAAGCTTTCTTT. This encodes CASRRDTIEAFF. The full variable domain, in which reference TRBV2 and TRBJ1-1 provide the parts outside the CDR3, is EPEVTQTPSHQVTQMGQEVILRCVPISNHLYFYWYRQILGQKVEFLVSFYNNEISEKSEIFDDQFSVERPDGSNFTLKIRSTKLEDSAMYFCASRRDTIEAFFGQGTRLTVV.